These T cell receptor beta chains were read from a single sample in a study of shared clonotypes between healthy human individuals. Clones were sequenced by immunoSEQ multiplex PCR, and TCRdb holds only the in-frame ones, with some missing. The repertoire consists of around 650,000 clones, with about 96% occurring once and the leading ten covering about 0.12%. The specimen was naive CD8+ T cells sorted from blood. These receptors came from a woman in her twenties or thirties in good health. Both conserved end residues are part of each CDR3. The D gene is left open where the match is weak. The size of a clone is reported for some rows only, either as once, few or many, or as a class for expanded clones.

DNA: TGTGCCAGCAGCCAAGAAGGGGAGGACACTGAAGCTTTCTTT; CDR3: CASSQEGEDTEAFF; size: once; V: TRBV4-2; J: TRBJ1-1; D: NA
DNA: TGCAGCACCCCCGAGACAGTCGGCTACACCTTC; CDR3: CSTPETVGYTF; size: NA; V: TRBV29-1; J: TRBJ1-2; D: NA
DNA: TGTGCCAGCAGTTTAGCGGGTGATGGCGGGGAGCTGTTTTTT; CDR3: CASSLAGDGGELFF; size: NA; V: TRBV28; J: TRBJ2-2; D: NA
DNA: TGTGCCATCAGTGAGTCGTCTAGCGTACTCTCCTACAATGAGCAGTTCTTC; CDR3: CAISESSSVLSYNEQFF; size: NA; V: TRBV10-3; J: TRBJ2-1; D: NA
DNA: TGTGCCAGCAGTTTAGTAGGGGGGCCCCCAGATACGCAGTATTTT; CDR3: CASSLVGGPPDTQYF; size: NA; V: TRBV27; J: TRBJ2-3; D: NA
DNA: TGTGCCAGCAGTCTTATATATAGCAATCAGCCCCAGCATTTT; CDR3: CASSLIYSNQPQHF; size: NA; V: TRBV27; J: TRBJ1-5; D: NA
DNA: TGTGCCAGCATAGGGGTGAATGAGCAGTTCTTC; CDR3: CASIGVNEQFF; size: once; V: TRBV27; J: TRBJ2-1; D: NA
DNA: TGCGCCAGCAGACCGAATTTAATGGAGATGAACACTGAAGCTTTCTTT; CDR3: CASRPNLMEMNTEAFF; size: NA; V: TRBV5-1; J: TRBJ1-1; D: NA
DNA: TGTGCCAGCAGCGCCACCGGGACTAGCGGGAGAGGCTACGAGCAGTACTTC; CDR3: CASSATGTSGRGYEQYF; size: NA; V: TRBV7-9; J: TRBJ2-7; D: TRBD2
DNA: TGTGCCAGCAGTTTAGGTCGGGCTGAAGCTTTCTTT; CDR3: CASSLGRAEAFF; size: once; V: TRBV28; J: TRBJ1-1; D: NA
DNA: TGTGCCAGCAGTTTTAGAGGAGGAGGTTGGCGGCCCCAGCATTTT; CDR3: CASSFRGGGWRPQHF; size: NA; V: TRBV28; J: TRBJ1-5; D: NA
DNA: TGTGCCAGCAGCTTGGATGGGAGCGGGAAGGCCTACGAGCAGTACTTC; CDR3: CASSLDGSGKAYEQYF; size: few; V: TRBV5-6; J: TRBJ2-7; D: TRBD2
DNA: TGTGCCAGCAGTCGAGGCAATGAGCAGTTCTTC; CDR3: CASSRGNEQFF; size: NA; V: TRBV6-5; J: TRBJ2-1; D: NA
DNA: TGTGCCAGCAGTTACACCCGTCTAGACACTGAAGCTTTCTTT; CDR3: CASSYTRLDTEAFF; size: NA; V: TRBV6-5; J: TRBJ1-1; D: NA
DNA: TGCGCCAGCAGCCAAGTCGGTGGCTACGAGCAGTACTTC; CDR3: CASSQVGGYEQYF; size: once; V: TRBV4-1; J: TRBJ2-7; D: NA
DNA: TGTGCCAGTAGTATGGGGTGGATGAGTACCTCCTACAATGAGCAGTTCTTC; CDR3: CASSMGWMSTSYNEQFF; size: NA; V: TRBV19; J: TRBJ2-1; D: NA
DNA: TGCGCCAGCAGCCAAGGTCCGGATAGCAATCAGCCCCAGCATTTT; CDR3: CASSQGPDSNQPQHF; size: NA; V: TRBV4-1; J: TRBJ1-5; D: NA
DNA: TGTGCCAGTAGTATCGGGCTAGGCCAAGAGACCCAGTACTTC; CDR3: CASSIGLGQETQYF; size: NA; V: TRBV19; J: TRBJ2-5; D: NA
DNA: TGCGCCAGCAGCTTGGTAGTGGGGCTAGAACAAGAGACCCAGTACTTC; CDR3: CASSLVVGLEQETQYF; size: NA; V: TRBV5-1; J: TRBJ2-5; D: NA
DNA: TGTGCCAGCAGTTTCCCGACTAGTAGCACAGATACGCAGTATTTT; CDR3: CASSFPTSSTDTQYF; size: NA; V: TRBV28; J: TRBJ2-3; D: NA
DNA: TGTGCCAGCAGTTTAACTCGGGACGGGCGCTACGAGCAGTACTTC; CDR3: CASSLTRDGRYEQYF; size: NA; V: TRBV28; J: TRBJ2-7; D: NA
DNA: TGTGCCACCAGCAGATTGGATCCTCAACTCCAGCCCCAGCATTTT; CDR3: CATSRLDPQLQPQHF; size: NA; V: TRBV15; J: TRBJ1-5; D: NA
DNA: TGTGCCAGTAGTATGACAACTAATGAAAAACTGTTTTTT; CDR3: CASSMTTNEKLFF; size: NA; V: TRBV19; J: TRBJ1-4; D: NA
DNA: TGTGCCAGCGGCAACAGGGGGAGTAGTAATGAGCAGTTCTTC; CDR3: CASGNRGSSNEQFF; size: NA; V: TRBV7-9; J: TRBJ2-1; D: TRBD1